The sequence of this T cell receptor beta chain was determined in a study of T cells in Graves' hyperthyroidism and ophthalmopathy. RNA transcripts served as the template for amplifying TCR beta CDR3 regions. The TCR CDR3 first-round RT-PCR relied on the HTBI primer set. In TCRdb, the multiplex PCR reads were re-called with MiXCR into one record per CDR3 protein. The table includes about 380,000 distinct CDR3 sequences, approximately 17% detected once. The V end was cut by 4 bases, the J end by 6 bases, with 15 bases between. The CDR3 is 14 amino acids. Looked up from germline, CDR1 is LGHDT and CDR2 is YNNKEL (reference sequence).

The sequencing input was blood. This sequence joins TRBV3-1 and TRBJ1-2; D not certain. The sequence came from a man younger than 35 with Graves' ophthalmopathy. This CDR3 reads CASSPVTSENGYTF. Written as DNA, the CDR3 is TGTGCCAGCAGCCCCGTTACGTCCGAAAATGGCTACACCTTC.